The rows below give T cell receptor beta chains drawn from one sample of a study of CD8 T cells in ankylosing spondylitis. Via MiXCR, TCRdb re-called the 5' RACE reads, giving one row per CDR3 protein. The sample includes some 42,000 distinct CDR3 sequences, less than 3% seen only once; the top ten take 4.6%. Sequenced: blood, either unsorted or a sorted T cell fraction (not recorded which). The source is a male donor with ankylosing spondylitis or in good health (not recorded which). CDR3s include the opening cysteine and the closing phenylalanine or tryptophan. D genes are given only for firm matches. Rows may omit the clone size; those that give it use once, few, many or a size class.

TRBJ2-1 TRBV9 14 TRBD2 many TGTGCCAGCAGACGGACTAGCGGGTTCGGTGAGCAGTTCTTC CASRRTSGFGEQFF
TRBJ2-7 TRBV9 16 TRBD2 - TGTGCCAGCAGCCCAGGGACTAGCGGGCCAACCTACGAGCAGTACTTC CASSPGTSGPTYEQYF
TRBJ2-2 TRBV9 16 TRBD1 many TGTGCCAGCAGAGCCTGGACAGGGGGGAACACCGGGGAGCTGTTTTTT CASRAWTGGNTGELFF
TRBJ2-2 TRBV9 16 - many TGTGCCAGCAGCCCAGATGGGGGGCCCCCCACCGGGGAGCTGTTTTTT CASSPDGGPPTGELFF
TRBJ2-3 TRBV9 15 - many TGTGCCAGCAGCCCTCGAGAGGGTAGTACAGATACGCAGTATTTT CASSPREGSTDTQYF
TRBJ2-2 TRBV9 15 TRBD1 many TGTGCCAGCAGCGTCGGGACAGAGAACACCGGGGAGCTGTTTTTT CASSVGTENTGELFF
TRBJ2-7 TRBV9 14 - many TGTGCCAGCAGCGACCCAGAGAGGGGCTACGAGCAGTACTTC CASSDPERGYEQYF
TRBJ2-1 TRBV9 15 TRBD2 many TGTGCCAGCAGCGTAGAGGGGACGGGCGGGAGCCCATTGTTCTTC CASSVEGTGGSPLFF
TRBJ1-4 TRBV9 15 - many TGTGCCAGCAGCGTAGGAATACAGGACAATGAAAAACTGTTTTTT CASSVGIQDNEKLFF
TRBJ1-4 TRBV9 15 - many TGTGCCAGCAGCGTAGGGCAGCGGGTTAATGAAAAACTGTTTTTT CASSVGQRVNEKLFF
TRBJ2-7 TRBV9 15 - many TGTGCCAGCAGCCCAGGTGGGACTCTGGGAGGAGAGCAGTACTTC CASSPGGTLGGEQYF
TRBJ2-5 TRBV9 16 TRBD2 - TGTGCCAGCAGCGGCCCTACTAGCGGGAGGGAAGAGACCCAGTACTTC CASSGPTSGREETQYF
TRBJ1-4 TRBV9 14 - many TGTGCCAGCAGCGACACCTCAACTAATGAAAAACTGTTTTTT CASSDTSTNEKLFF
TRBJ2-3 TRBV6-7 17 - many TGTGCCAGCAGTTACTCGATGCAGGGGAAGGGTCCAGATACGCAGTATTTT CASSYSMQGKGPDTQYF
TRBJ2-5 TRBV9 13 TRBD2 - TGTGCCAGCAGCGTCGGGACTACCCAGACCCAGTACTTC CASSVGTTQTQYF
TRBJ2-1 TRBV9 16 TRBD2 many TGTGCCAGCAGCGTACGCGGGAGGGCCTTATACAATGAGCAGTTCTTC CASSVRGRALYNEQFF
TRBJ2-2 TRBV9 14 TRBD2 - TGCGCCAGCAACCGACTAGCGGGAAGAAGGGAGCTGTTTTTT CASNRLAGRRELFF
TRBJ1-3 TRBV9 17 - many TGTGCCAGCAGCCCCATAGGCACAGGGAGCTCTGGAAACACCATATATTTT CASSPIGTGSSGNTIYF
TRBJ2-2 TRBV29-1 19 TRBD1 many TGCAGCGTTGACCGCCCGCCAGGGGGATTTCCACGAGATACCGGGGAGCTGTTTTTT CSVDRPPGGFPRDTGELFF
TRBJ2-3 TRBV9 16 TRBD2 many TGTGCCAGCAGCGTAAGTAGCGGGAGGCCCACAGATACGCAGTATTTT CASSVSSGRPTDTQYF
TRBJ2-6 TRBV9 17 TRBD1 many TGTGCCAGCAGCATTGGGACAGGGGGGTTTGGGGCCAACGTCCTGACTTTC CASSIGTGGFGANVLTF
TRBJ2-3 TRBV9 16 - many TGTGCCAGCAGCGTAGGAATAGGGATACAGACAGATACGCAGTATTTT CASSVGIGIQTDTQYF
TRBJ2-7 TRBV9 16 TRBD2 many TGTGCCAGCAGCGCGGGACTAGCGGGAGGACTATACGAGCAGTACTTC CASSAGLAGGLYEQYF
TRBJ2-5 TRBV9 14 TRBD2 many TGTGCCAGCAGCGCTCTAGCGGGAGCCGAGACCCAGTACTTC CASSALAGAETQYF
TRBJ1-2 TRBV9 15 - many TGTGCCAGCAGCGTAGTTCCCACAGGGAACTATGGCTACACCTTC CASSVVPTGNYGYTF
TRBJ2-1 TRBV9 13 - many TGTGCCAGCAGCGTAGGGCACTACAATGAGCAGTTCTTC CASSVGHYNEQFF
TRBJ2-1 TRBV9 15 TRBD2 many TGTGCCAGCAGCGTGGGAGCGGGAGCTGTCGATGAGCAGTTCTTC CASSVGAGAVDEQFF
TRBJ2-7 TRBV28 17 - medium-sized TGTGCCAGCATTTCCCGAACCAAAGTACGGACGTCCTACGAGCAGTACTTC CASISRTKVRTSYEQYF
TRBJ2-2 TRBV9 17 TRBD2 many TGTGCCAGCAGCGTAGGCCCCGGGACTAGCGCCACCGGGGAGCTGTTTTTT CASSVGPGTSATGELFF
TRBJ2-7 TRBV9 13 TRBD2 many TGTGCCAGCAGCTCTGCCGGGGGGGACGAGCAGTACTTC CASSSAGGDEQYF
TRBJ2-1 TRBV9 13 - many TGTGCCAGCAGCGCCACTGTGGGACGAGAGCAGTTCTTC CASSATVGREQFF
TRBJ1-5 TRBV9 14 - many TGTGCCAGCAGCGTTTCAACGGGGAATCAGCCCCAGCATTTT CASSVSTGNQPQHF
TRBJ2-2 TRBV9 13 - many TGTGCCAGCAGCGTAGCGCACACCGGGGAGCTGTTTTTT CASSVAHTGELFF
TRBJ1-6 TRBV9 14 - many TGTGCCAGCAGCGTAGAGGCCGGGTATTCACCCCTCCACTTT CASSVEAGYSPLHF
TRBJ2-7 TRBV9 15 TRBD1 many TGTGCCAGCAGCCCCGGGACAGGGGGTTTCTACGAGCAGTACTTC CASSPGTGGFYEQYF
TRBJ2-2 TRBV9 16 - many TGTGCCAGCAGCGTGTGGGGTGGATCGAACACCGGGGAGCTGTTTTTT CASSVWGGSNTGELFF
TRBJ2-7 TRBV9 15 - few TGTGCCAGCAGCGTAGGCGGGGAATTCGGCCACGAGCAGTACTTC CASSVGGEFGHEQYF
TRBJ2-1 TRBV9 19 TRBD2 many TGTGCCAGCAGCTTAACCCTAGCGGGCGCAACCCGCTCCTACAATGAGCAGTTCTTC CASSLTLAGATRSYNEQFF
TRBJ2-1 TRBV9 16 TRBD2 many TGTGCCAGCAGCGTAGCTAGACTAGCGGGAGGGAATGAGCAGTTCTTC CASSVARLAGGNEQFF
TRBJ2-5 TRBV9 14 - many TGTGCCAGCAGCGAGTTGGGGGTTCAAGAGACCCAGTACTTC CASSELGVQETQYF
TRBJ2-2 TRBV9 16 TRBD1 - TGTGCCAGCAGCGTAGGACAGGGGATAGGGGCCGGGGAGCTGTTTTTT CASSVGQGIGAGELFF
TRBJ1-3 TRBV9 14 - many TGTGCCAGCAGCGTATACGCAGGGAGGAACACCATATATTTT CASSVYAGRNTIYF
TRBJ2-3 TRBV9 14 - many TGTGCCAGCAGCGTAGATGGGAGTTCAGATACGCAGTATTTT CASSVDGSSDTQYF
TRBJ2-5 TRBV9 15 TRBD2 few TGTGCCAGCAGCCCCGGGACTAGCGGAAAAGAGACCCAGTACTTC CASSPGTSGKETQYF
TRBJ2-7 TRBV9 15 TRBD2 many TGTGCCAGCAGCGTAGGGGCGGGAGAAGCTTACGAGCAGTACTTC CASSVGAGEAYEQYF
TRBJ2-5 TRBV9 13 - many TGTGCCAGCAGCGTAGACCTGGAGGAGACCCAGTACTTC CASSVDLEETQYF
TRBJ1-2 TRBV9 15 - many TGTGCCAGCAGCGTAGGATGGACATCTAACTATGGCTACACCTTC CASSVGWTSNYGYTF
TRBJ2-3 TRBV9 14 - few TGTGCCAGCAGCGTGTTGGACAACACAGATACGCAGTATTTT CASSVLDNTDTQYF
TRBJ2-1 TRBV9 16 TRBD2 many TGTGCCAGCAGCGTAGGCCCTAGCGGGAGACGGAATGAGCAGTTCTTC CASSVGPSGRRNEQFF
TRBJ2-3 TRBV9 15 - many TGTGCCAGCAGCGTAGCTGTGACTAGAGGAGATACGCAGTATTTT CASSVAVTRGDTQYF
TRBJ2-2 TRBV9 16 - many TGTGCCAGCAGCGTAGGCGCAGGCCATAGAACCGGGGAGCTGTTTTTT CASSVGAGHRTGELFF
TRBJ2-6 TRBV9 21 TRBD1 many TGTGCCAGCAGCGTTCCTAAGGGATGGGGACAGGGCCTATCTGGGGCCAACGTCCTGACTTTC CASSVPKGWGQGLSGANVLTF
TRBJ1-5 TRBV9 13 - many TGTGCCAGCAGCGAGGACCAGGGTCGGCCCCAGCATTTT CASSEDQGRPQHF
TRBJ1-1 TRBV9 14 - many TGTGCCAGCAGCGTAGTAGTCCAGGGCCATGAAGCTTTCTTT CASSVVVQGHEAFF
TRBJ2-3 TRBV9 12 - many TGTGCCAGCAGCCCCCGTACAGATACGCAGTATTTT CASSPRTDTQYF
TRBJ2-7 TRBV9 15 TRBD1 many TGTGCCAGCAGCGTAACCGGGACAGGGAGTCCCGAGCAGTACTTC CASSVTGTGSPEQYF
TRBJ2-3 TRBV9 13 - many TGTGCCAGCAGCGTAGCTCCCTCCGGGCCGCAGTATTTT CASSVAPSGPQYF